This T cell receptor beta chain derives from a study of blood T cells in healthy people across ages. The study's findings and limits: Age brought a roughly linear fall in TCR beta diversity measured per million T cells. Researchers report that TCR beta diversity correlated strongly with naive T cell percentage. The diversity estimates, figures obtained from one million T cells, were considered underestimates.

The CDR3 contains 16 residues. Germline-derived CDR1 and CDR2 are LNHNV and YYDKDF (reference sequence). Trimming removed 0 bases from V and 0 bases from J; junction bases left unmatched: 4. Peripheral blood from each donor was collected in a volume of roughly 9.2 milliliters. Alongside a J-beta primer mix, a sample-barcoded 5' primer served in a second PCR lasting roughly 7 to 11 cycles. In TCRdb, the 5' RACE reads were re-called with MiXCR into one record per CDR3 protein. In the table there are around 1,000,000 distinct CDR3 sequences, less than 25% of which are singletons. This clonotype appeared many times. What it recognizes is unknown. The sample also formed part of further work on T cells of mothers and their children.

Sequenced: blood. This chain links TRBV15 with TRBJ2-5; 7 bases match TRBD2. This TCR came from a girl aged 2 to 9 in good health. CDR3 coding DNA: TGTGCCACCAGCAGAGACTCTAGCGGATACCAAGAGACCCAGTACTTC. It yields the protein CATSRDSSGYQETQYF. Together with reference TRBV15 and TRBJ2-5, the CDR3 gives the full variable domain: DAMVIQNPRYQVTQFGKPVTLSCSQTLNHNVMYWYQQKSSQAPKLLFHYYDKDFNNEADTPDNFQSRRPNTSFCFLDIRSPGLGDTAMYLCATSRDSSGYQETQYFGPGTRLLVL.